This T cell receptor (beta chain) was retrieved from a study of shared clonotypes between healthy human individuals. Study context: A donor's plate count was three for CD4 naive and three for CD4 memory; CD8 naive had two and CD8 memory one. General study points: Represented diversity (both genetic and exposure-history) was limited by the small number of donors. Shared across a handful of donors were 4% to 6% of the naive CD4 clonotypes.

Sequencing used immunoSEQ multiplex PCR; TCRdb keeps in-frame clones, though not all of them. The data show 800,000 to 1,200,000 clones, about 84% seen once. To note about this clone: Its antigen is undetermined.

The CDR3 runs 18 residues. Per the germline V gene, CDR1 is SGHDT and CDR2 is YYEEEE. J lost 0 bases, V lost 4 bases, and 13 bases had no gene match. Sequencing was done on a sample of memory CD4+ T cells from PBMCs. Subset meaning: CD45RA-negative fraction. The chain combines TRBV5-6 with TRBJ2-3; 8 nucleotides align to TRBD1. The sequence was obtained from a man between 18 and 29 years old in good health. Some clones in this sample may be carry-over from other donors' samples. The CDR3 reads CASSQGAGLPPSTDTQYF. For the CDR3, the DNA is TGTGCCAGCAGCCAGGGGGCGGGACTTCCCCCTAGCACAGATACGCAGTATTTT. Full variable domain (outside the CDR3, taken from reference TRBV5-6 and TRBJ2-3): DAGVTQSPTHLIKTRGQQVTLRCSPKSGHDTVSWYQQALGQGPQFIFQYYEEEERQRGNFPDRFSGHQFPNYSSELNVNALLLGDSALYLCASSQGAGLPPSTDTQYFGPGTRLTVL.